The table lists the clone carrying this TCR beta chain with a few counts. This sample is drawn from a study of blood T cells in healthy people across ages. Germline CDR1 reads SGDLS; CDR2 reads YYNGEE. With 0 bases removed from V and 3 bases from J, the gap between germline ends came to 4 bases. This CDR3 comprises 13 residues. With a J-beta primer mix and a sample-barcoded 5' primer, a second PCR ran about 6 to 11 cycles. MiXCR, run by TCRdb on the 5' RACE reads, gives a single entry per CDR3 protein. The table shows some 1.8 million distinct CDR3 sequences, with roughly 43% occurring only once. The source is a human donor in good health. This rearrangement joins TRBV9 to TRBJ1-5; no reliable D call. Sequencing was done on a sample of blood. CDR3 residues: CASSVGTNQPQHF. In DNA form, the CDR3 reads TGTGCCAGCAGCGTAGGTACCAATCAGCCCCAGCATTTT.